This T cell receptor beta chain was identified in a study of T cell changes during pregnancy in multiple sclerosis. Here immunoSEQ multiplex PCR was the method, and the copy in TCRdb shows in-frame clones only, minus some. The data show tens of thousands of clones, approximately 94% seen once. The specimen was CD4+ T cells from peripheral blood mononuclear cells, collected in the second trimester of pregnancy. This TCR derives from a female donor with multiple sclerosis, enrolled in a pregnancy study.

The CDR3 is CASSWDSNEQFF. DNA for the CDR3: TGCGCCAGCAGCTGGGACAGCAATGAGCAGTTCTTC. This sequence joins TRBV5-1 and TRBJ2-1, with TRBD1 matching 7 bases. The CDR3 sequence is 12 residues long. The V gene's germline CDR1 is SGHRS and CDR2 YFSETQ. V dropped 3 bases and J dropped 6; count of bases not matched to a gene: 0.